This paragraph covers one T cell receptor (beta chain) sequence. Its antigen remains unidentified. Assay used: immunoSEQ multiplex PCR; TCRdb lists only in-frame clones, some missing. The sample lists roughly 100,000 clones, about 88% seen once, with 5% in the top ten. This record comes from a study of T cell responses to AZD1222 COVID-19 vaccine. Findings and limits, study-wide: There were vaccine-associated CD4 TCRs across spike, dominant at 160-218 and 743-854.

Here the sequenced sample was peripheral blood, taken on day 0 of AZD1222 vaccination. The TCR sequence derives from an adult in good health.

The CDR3 region has the DNA TGTGCCAGCAGCCCGGCGAAGGAGCGGGGGGCTTACGAGCAGTACTTC. It specifies CASSPAKERGAYEQYF. The chain has TRBV6-6 and TRBJ2-7; 9 nucleotides agree with TRBD2. Germline values: CDR1 MNHNY, CDR2 SVGAGI (reference sequence). V shed 6 bases, J shed 4 bases, and the junction held 13 bases outside the gene matches. The CDR3 sequence is 16 residues long.